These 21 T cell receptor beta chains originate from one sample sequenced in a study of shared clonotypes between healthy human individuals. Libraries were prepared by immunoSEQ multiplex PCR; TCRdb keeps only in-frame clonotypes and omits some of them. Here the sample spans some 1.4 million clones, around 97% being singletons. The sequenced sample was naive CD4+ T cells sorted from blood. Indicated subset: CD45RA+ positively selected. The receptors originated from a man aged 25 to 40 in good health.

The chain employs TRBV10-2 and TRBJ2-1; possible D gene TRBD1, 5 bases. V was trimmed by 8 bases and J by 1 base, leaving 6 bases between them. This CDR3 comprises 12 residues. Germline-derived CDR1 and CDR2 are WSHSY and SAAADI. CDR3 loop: CASGHSYNEQFF. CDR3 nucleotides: TGCGCCAGCGGACATTCCTACAATGAGCAGTTCTTC.

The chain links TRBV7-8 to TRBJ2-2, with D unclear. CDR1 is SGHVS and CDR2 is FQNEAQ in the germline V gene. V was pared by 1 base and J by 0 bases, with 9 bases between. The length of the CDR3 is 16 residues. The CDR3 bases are TGTGCCAGCAGCTTAGTGGCCAGGTCGAACACCGGGGAGCTGTTTTTT. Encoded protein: CASSLVARSNTGELFF.

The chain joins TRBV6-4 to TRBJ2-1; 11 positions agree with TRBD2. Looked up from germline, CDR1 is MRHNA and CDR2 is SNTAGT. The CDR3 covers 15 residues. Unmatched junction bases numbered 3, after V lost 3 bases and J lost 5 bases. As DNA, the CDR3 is TGTGCCAGCAGTGAAGTAGCGGGAGGGAACAATGAGCAGTTCTTC. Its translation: CASSEVAGGNNEQFF.

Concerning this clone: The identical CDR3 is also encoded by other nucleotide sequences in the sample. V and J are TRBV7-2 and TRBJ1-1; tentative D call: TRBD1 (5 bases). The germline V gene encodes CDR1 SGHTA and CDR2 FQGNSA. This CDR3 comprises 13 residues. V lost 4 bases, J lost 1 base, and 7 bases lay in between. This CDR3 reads CASSSDRNTEAFF. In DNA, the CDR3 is TGTGCCAGCAGCTCAGACAGGAACACTGAAGCTTTCTTT.

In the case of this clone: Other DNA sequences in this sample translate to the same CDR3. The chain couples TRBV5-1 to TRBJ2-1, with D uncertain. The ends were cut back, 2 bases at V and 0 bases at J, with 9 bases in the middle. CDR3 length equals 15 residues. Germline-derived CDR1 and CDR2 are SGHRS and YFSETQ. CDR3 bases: TGCGCCAGCAGCTTTACCGATAGCTCCTACAATGAGCAGTTCTTC. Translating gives CASSFTDSSYNEQFF.

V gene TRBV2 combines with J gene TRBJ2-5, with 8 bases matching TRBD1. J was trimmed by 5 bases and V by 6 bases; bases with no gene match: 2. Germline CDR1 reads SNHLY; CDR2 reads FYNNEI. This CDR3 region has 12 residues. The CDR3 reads CASSTGGETQYF. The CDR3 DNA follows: TGTGCCAGCAGCACAGGGGGGGAGACCCAGTACTTC.

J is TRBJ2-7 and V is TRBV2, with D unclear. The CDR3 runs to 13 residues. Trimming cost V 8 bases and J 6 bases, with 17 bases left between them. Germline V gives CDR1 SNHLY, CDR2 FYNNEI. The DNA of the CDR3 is TGTGCCAGCGGGGTTTCTAGGTTGGGCGAGCAGTACTTC. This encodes CASGVSRLGEQYF.

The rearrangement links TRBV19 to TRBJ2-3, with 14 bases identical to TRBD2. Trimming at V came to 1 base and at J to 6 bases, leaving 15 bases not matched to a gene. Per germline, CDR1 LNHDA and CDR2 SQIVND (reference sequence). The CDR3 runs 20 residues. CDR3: CASSIVAQAGLAGVGDTQYF. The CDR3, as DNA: TGTGCCAGTAGTATAGTCGCGCAGGCGGGACTAGCGGGAGTGGGGGATACGCAGTATTTT.

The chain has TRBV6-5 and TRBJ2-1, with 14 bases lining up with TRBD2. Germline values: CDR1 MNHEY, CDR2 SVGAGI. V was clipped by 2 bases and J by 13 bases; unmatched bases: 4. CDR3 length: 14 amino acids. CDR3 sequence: CASSYGGLAGEQFF. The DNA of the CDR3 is TGTGCCAGCAGTTACGGGGGACTAGCGGGGGAACAGTTCTTC.

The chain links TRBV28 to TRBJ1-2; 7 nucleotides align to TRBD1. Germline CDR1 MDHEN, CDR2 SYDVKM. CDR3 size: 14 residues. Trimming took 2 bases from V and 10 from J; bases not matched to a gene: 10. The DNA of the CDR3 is TGTGCCAGCAGTTTAGACCAAGATACAGGGGCCTACACCTTC. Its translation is CASSLDQDTGAYTF.

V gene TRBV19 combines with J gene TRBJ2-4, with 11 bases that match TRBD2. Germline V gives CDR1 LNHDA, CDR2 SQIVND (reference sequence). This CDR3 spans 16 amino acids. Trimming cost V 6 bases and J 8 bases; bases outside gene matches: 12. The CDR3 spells CASRTSGDYLGDIQYF. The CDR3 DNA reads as TGTGCCAGTAGGACTAGCGGGGATTACTTGGGGGACATTCAGTACTTC.

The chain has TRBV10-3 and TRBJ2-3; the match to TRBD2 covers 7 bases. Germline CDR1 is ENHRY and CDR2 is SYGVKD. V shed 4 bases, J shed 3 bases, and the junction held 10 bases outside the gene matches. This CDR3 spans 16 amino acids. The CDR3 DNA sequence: TGTGCCATCAGTGCCCTCTCGCGGGAGTTAACAGATACGCAGTATTTT. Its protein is CAISALSRELTDTQYF.

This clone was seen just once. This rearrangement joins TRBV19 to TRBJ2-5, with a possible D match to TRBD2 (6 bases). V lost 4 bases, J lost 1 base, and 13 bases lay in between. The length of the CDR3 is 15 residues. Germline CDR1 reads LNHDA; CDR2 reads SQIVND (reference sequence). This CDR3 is CASSTNLATQETQYF. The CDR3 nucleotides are TGTGCCAGTAGTACAAATCTAGCGACCCAAGAGACCCAGTACTTC.

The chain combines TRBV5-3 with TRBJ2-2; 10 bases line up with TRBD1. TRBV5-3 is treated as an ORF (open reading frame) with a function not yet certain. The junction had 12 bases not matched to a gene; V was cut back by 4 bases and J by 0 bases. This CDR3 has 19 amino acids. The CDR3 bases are TGTGCCAGAAGCGACCGGTCCGGGACAGGGGCTACGAACACCGGGGAGCTGTTTTTT. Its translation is CARSDRSGTGATNTGELFF.

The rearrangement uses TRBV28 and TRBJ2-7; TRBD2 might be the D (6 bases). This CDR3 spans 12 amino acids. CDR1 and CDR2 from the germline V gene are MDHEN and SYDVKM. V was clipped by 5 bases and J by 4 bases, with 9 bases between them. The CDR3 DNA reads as TGTGCCAGCAGTACCGCGGGGTACGAGCAGTACTTC. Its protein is CASSTAGYEQYF.

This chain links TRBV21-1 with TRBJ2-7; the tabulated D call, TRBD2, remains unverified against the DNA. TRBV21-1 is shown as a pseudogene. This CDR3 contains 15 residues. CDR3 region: CASSTLYTSGRALFF. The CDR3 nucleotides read TGTGCCAGCAGCACCCTTTACACTAGCGGGAGGGCCCTGTTCTTC.

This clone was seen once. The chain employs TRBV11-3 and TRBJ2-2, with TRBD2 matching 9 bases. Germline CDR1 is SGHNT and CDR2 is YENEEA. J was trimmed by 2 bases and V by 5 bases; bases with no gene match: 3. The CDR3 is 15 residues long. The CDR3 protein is CASSTTSGNTGELFF. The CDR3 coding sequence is TGTGCCAGCAGCACGACTAGCGGAAACACCGGGGAGCTGTTTTTT.

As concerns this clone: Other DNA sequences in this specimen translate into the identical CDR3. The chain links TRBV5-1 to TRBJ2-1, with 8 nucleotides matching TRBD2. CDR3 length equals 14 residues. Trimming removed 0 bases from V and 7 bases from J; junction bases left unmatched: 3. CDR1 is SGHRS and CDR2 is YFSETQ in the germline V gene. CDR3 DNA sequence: TGCGCCAGCAGCTTGGGACTAGCGAGGAATGAGCAGTTCTTC. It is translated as CASSLGLARNEQFF.

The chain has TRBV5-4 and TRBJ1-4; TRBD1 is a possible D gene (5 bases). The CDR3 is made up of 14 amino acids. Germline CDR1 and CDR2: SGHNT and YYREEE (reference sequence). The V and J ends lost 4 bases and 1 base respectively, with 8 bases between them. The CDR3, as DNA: TGTGCCAGCAGCCGGGGGGGAACTAATGAAAAACTGTTTTTT. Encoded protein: CASSRGGTNEKLFF.

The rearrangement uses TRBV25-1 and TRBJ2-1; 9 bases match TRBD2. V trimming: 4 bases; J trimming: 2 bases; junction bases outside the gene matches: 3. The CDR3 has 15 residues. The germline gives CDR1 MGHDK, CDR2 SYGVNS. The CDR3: CASSAAGGPYNEQFF. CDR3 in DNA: TGTGCCAGCAGTGCCGCGGGAGGGCCCTACAATGAGCAGTTCTTC.

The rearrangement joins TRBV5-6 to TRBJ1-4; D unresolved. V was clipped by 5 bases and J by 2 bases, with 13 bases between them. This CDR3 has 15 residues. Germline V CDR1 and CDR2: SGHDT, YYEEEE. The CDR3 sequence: CASSLSRITNEKLFF. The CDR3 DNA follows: TGTGCCAGCAGTCTATCTCGGATTACTAATGAAAAACTGTTTTTT. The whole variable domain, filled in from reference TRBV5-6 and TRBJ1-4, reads DAGVTQSPTHLIKTRGQQVTLRCSPKSGHDTVSWYQQALGQGPQFIFQYYEEEERQRGNFPDRFSGHQFPNYSSELNVNALLLGDSALYLCASSLSRITNEKLFFGSGTQLSVL.